The sequence of this TCR beta chain was determined in a study of T cells in Graves' hyperthyroidism and ophthalmopathy. This clonotype was found many times. V was shortened by 3 bases and J by 4 bases, with 15 bases between the two germline ends. The germline CDR1 and CDR2 sequences are SQVTM and ANQGSEA. CDR3 length: 14 amino acids. TCR beta CDR3 regions were amplified from RNA transcripts. The HTBI primer set served for first-round RT-PCR of the TCR CDR3. MiXCR, applied by TCRdb to the multiplex PCR reads, yields one record per CDR3 protein. This table holds around 500,000 distinct CDR3 sequences, 22% found once.

Material: blood. The TCR was taken from a woman between 70 and 85 years old with Graves' ophthalmopathy. The J gene is TRBJ1-1, the V gene TRBV29-1; TRBD1 is a possible D gene (5 bases). The DNA for the CDR3 is TGCAGCGTTGAGCAGGGTACTAAGATCACTGAAGCTTTCTTT. Encoded protein: CSVEQGTKITEAFF.